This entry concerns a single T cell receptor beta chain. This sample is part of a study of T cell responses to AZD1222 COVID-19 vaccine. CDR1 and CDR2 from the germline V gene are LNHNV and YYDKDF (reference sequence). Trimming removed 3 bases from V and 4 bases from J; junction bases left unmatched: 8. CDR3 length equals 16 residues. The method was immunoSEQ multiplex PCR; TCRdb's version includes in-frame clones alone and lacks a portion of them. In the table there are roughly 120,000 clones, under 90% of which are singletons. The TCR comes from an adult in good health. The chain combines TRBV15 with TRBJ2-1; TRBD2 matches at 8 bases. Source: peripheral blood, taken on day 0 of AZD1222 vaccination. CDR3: CATSRVSGARYNEQFF. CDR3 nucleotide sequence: TGTGCCACCAGCAGGGTTAGCGGGGCCAGATACAATGAGCAGTTCTTC.